Below, 16 T cell receptor beta chains from the same sample are listed, as sequenced in a study of blood T cell repertoires in COVID-19. The assay was immunoSEQ multiplex PCR, and TCRdb's table has in-frame clones only and misses some. The sample includes approximately 81,000 clones, more than 75% seen only once; the top ten take roughly 7.3%. The source material was peripheral blood. The receptors come from a human donor in a cohort sampled during active COVID-19.

The J gene is TRBJ1-1, the V gene TRBV7-8; maybe TRBD1 (6 bases). In germline, CDR1 is SGHVS, CDR2 FQNEAQ. V lost 1 base, J lost 4 bases, and 16 bases lay in between. The CDR3 is 16 amino acids. The CDR3 region has the DNA TGTGCCAGCAGCTTAGAAAGTCCGGACAGAGGCACTGAAGCTTTCTTT. Protein sequence: CASSLESPDRGTEAFF.

The CDR3 DNA sequence: TGTGCCAGCAGTAACAGGGAGTACGGAAACACCATATATTTT. It codes for CASSNREYGNTIYF. The gene calls are TRBV6-5 and TRBJ1-3; a possible D gene is TRBD1 (6 bases). CDR3 length equals 14 residues. Germline CDR1 and CDR2: MNHEY and SVGAGI. Trimming left V 5 bases short and J 4 bases short, with 12 bases between.

The J gene is TRBJ1-3, the V gene TRBV7-2; TRBD1 agrees at 9 bases. After removal of 1 base from V and 0 bases from J, the junction contained 4 bases not matched to a gene. The CDR3 spans 17 residues. CDR1 and CDR2 from the germline V gene are SGHTA and FQGNSA. The CDR3 spells CASSLEPDRGSGNTIYF. The CDR3 region has the DNA TGTGCCAGCAGCTTAGAACCGGACAGGGGCTCTGGAAACACCATATATTTT.

V is TRBV9 and J is TRBJ2-7; TRBD1 matches at 9 bases. CDR3 length: 14 amino acids. The V segment lost 3 bases and the J segment 6 bases; nucleotides outside the gene matches: 7. The germline V gene has CDR1 SGDLS and CDR2 YYNGEE. CDR3 nucleotides: TGTGCCAGCAGCGGATCAGGGACAGGGTTCGAGCAGTACTTC. Encoded protein: CASSGSGTGFEQYF.

The V and J genes are TRBV19 and TRBJ1-2, with no clear D. The CDR3 is 14 residues long. CDR1 is LNHDA and CDR2 is SQIVND in the germline V gene (reference sequence). Deletions cut 6 bases from V and 4 bases from J, with 15 bases between. The CDR3 DNA follows: TGTGCCAGTAGGGAGCGACGGGAGAGCTATGGCTACACCTTC. It yields the protein CASRERRESYGYTF.

This clone was seen a handful of times. The chain joins TRBV6-2 or TRBV6-3 to TRBJ1-5; possibly TRBD1 for D (5 bases). This CDR3 contains 15 residues. Germline CDR1 reads MNHEY; CDR2 reads SVGEGT. Trimming removed 6 bases from V and 2 bases from J, with 14 bases in between. This chain's CDR3 is CASSLFRVRNQPQHF. The CDR3 DNA reads as TGTGCCAGCAGCCTTTTCAGGGTACGCAATCAGCCCCAGCATTTT.

In nucleotides, the CDR3 is TGTGCCACCAGTGATCCCGGGACAGGGAGCACAGATACGCAGTATTTT. Translated: CATSDPGTGSTDTQYF. This chain connects TRBV24-1 to TRBJ2-3; TRBD1 matches 9 bases. V dropped 3 bases and J dropped 0; count of bases not matched to a gene: 3. The germline V gene has CDR1 KGHDR and CDR2 SFDVKD. The CDR3 is 16 amino acids.

This clone was detected only once. The V call is TRBV11-2, the J call TRBJ2-4; TRBD1 aligns across 10 bases. The CDR3 covers 14 residues. V lost 11 bases to trimming and J lost 7 bases; unmatched junction nucleotides: 11. Germline V gene data show CDR1 as SGHAT and CDR2 as FQNNGV. The CDR3 region is CAGLWDRGRNIQYF. The CDR3 DNA reads as TGTGCCGGCCTGTGGGACAGGGGTCGGAACATTCAGTACTTC.

This sequence joins TRBV7-9 and TRBJ1-4; TRBD1 aligns across 9 bases. V lost 5 bases and J lost 6; bases outside the gene matches: 7. This CDR3 has 15 amino acids. CDR1 and CDR2 (germline): SEHNR, FQNEAQ (reference sequence). The CDR3 here is CASSPNRGRDEKLFF. The CDR3 nucleotides are TGTGCCAGCAGCCCCAACAGGGGGCGGGATGAAAAACTGTTTTTT.

J is TRBJ1-2 and V is TRBV6-5; 7 bases fit TRBD1. The germline V gene encodes CDR1 MNHEY and CDR2 SVGAGI. The CDR3 extends over 14 amino acids. V shed 5 bases, J shed 0 bases, and the junction held 3 bases outside the gene matches. Here the CDR3 reads CASSRDSANYGYTF. Written as DNA, the CDR3 is TGTGCCAGCAGTCGGGACAGCGCTAACTATGGCTACACCTTC.

The chain is built from TRBV5-1 and TRBJ1-2; 9 bases line up with TRBD1. V lost 0 bases to trimming and J lost 4 bases; unmatched junction nucleotides: 4. Per the germline V gene, CDR1 is SGHRS and CDR2 is YFSETQ. The CDR3 length is 15 residues. CDR3: CASSLAGTGIYGYTF. CDR3 nucleotides: TGCGCCAGCAGCTTGGCCGGGACAGGGATCTATGGCTACACCTTC.

This clone was seen once. V usage is TRBV30 and J usage is TRBJ1-4; possibly TRBD1 for D (5 bases). CDR3 length: 14 amino acids. Germline V gives CDR1 GTSNPN, CDR2 SVGIG (reference sequence). V gave up 2 bases and J gave up 7 bases, with 14 bases separating them. DNA of the CDR3: TGTGCCTGGAGTCGGGGGTGGGGTGGTGAAAAACTGTTTTTT. Its translation: CAWSRGWGGEKLFF.

The J gene is TRBJ2-3, the V gene TRBV19; unclear D gene. Germline values: CDR1 LNHDA, CDR2 SQIVND (reference sequence). The CDR3 extends over 13 amino acids. V lost 7 bases and J lost 0, with 8 bases in between. The CDR3: CASKSRSTDTQYF. The CDR3 DNA reads as TGTGCCAGTAAATCCCGTAGCACAGATACGCAGTATTTT.

This sequence joins TRBV5-5 and TRBJ1-2; the D is unclear. Trimming pared 0 bases from V and 0 bases from J, leaving 9 bases between. This CDR3 spans 15 amino acids. Germline lookup yields CDR1 SGHKS and CDR2 YYEKEE (reference sequence). The CDR3 nucleotides read TGTGCCAGCAGCTTGGGTTTCCAGACTAACTATGGCTACACCTTC. Its protein is CASSLGFQTNYGYTF.

The chain recombines TRBV29-1 with TRBJ1-1, with 7 bases identical to TRBD1. The germline V gene encodes CDR1 SQVTM and CDR2 ANQGSEA. J was trimmed by 5 bases and V by 2 bases; bases with no gene match: 11. The CDR3 runs to 15 residues. CDR3 in amino acids: CSVENPGQAATEAFF. As DNA, the CDR3 is TGCAGCGTTGAAAATCCTGGACAGGCGGCGACTGAAGCTTTCTTT.

V gene TRBV4-2 combines with J gene TRBJ1-4; D gene uncertain. The CDR3 runs 16 residues. Per the germline V gene, CDR1 is LGHNA and CDR2 is YNFKEQ. V shed 0 bases and J shed 7 bases, with 15 bases lying between them. In nucleotides, the CDR3 is TGTGCCAGCAGCCAAGATTTGGAGGGTGCGGGTGAAAAACTGTTTTTT. Translated, it gives CASSQDLEGAGEKLFF.